Listed below are T cell receptor beta chains from one sample, sequenced in a study of blood T cell repertoires in COVID-19. Produced via immunoSEQ multiplex PCR; TCRdb's table is partial and in-frame only. The sample holds 300,000 or so clones; about 83% are singletons and the top ten take about 1.2%. Sample: peripheral blood. These receptors came from a woman aged 50 to 60 with acute or convalescent COVID-19. Both conserved end residues are part of each CDR3. The D gene is left open where the match is weak. Rows give clone size only sometimes, using once, few, many, or a class for an expanded clone.

-,TRBJ1-1,-,TRBV24-1,TGTGCCACCAGTGACCAGGGGACATCCGCGACTGAAGCTTTCTTT,CATSDQGTSATEAFF
-,TRBJ1-6,-,TRBV7-2,TGTGCCAGCAGCCTTAAGGGAGGAGAAATCTCACCCCTCCACTTT,CASSLKGGEISPLHF
-,TRBJ2-1,-,TRBV3-1/TRBV3-2,TGTGCCAGCAGCCAAGCGGTGGGTGGACAGTCCAATGAGCAGTTCTTC,CASSQAVGGQSNEQFF
-,TRBJ2-1,TRBD1,TRBV5-1,TGCGCCAGCAGCTTAAATGGACAGGGAGAGCAGTTCTTC,CASSLNGQGEQFF
-,TRBJ1-1,TRBD1,TRBV10-3,TGTGCCATCAGGGGACAGACCACTGAAGCTTTCTTT,CAIRGQTTEAFF
-,TRBJ1-1,TRBD1,TRBV12-5,TGTGCTAGTGGTGCCGGGACAGGGTTAGGAGCTTTCTTT,CASGAGTGLGAFF
-,TRBJ1-2,-,TRBV30,TGTGCCTGGAGTCCCGGGGAGGTGAGCTACACCTTC,CAWSPGEVSYTF
-,TRBJ1-4,-,TRBV6-1,TGTGCCAGCAGTGAAAGGGGCACTTATAATGAAAAACTGTTTTTT,CASSERGTYNEKLFF
-,TRBJ1-5,-,TRBV5-5,TGTGCCAGCAGCAGGGACATTAGCAATCAGCCCCAGCATTTT,CASSRDISNQPQHF
-,TRBJ1-2,TRBD1,TRBV6-5,TGTGCCAGCAGTTACACAGGGGGCGCCAACTATGGCTACACCTTC,CASSYTGGANYGYTF
-,TRBJ1-2,TRBD1,TRBV6-5,TGTGCCAGCAGCCGCGGGACAGGGTATAACTATGGCTACACCTTC,CASSRGTGYNYGYTF
-,TRBJ1-1,-,TRBV6-6,TGTGCCAGCAGTTACGGACAGTTGGAAGCTTTCTTT,CASSYGQLEAFF
-,TRBJ2-5,TRBD1,TRBV30,TGTGCCTGGGGGACAGGGATAGAGACCCAGTACTTC,CAWGTGIETQYF
-,TRBJ2-2,TRBD2,TRBV19,TGTGCCAGTAGTACCTCTGGGGGGGGAGCCGGGGAGCTGTTTTTT,CASSTSGGGAGELFF
-,TRBJ2-3,TRBD1,TRBV29-1,TGCAGCGTTGAAGATCCCCTCGGGACAGGGGGATCCACAGATACGCAGTATTTT,CSVEDPLGTGGSTDTQYF
few,TRBJ2-4,TRBD1,TRBV5-1,TGCGCCAGCAGCTTTTCTCCGGGACAGGACGAAAACATTCAGTACTTC,CASSFSPGQDENIQYF
-,TRBJ2-2,-,TRBV14,TGTGCCAGCAGCCAAGTTCGGGGGAGAGGCGGGGAGCTGTTTTTT,CASSQVRGRGGELFF
-,TRBJ1-2,TRBD1,TRBV27,TGTGCCAGCAGCGAGGGACAGGGAAACTATGGCTACACCTTC,CASSEGQGNYGYTF
-,TRBJ2-3,-,TRBV30,TGTGCCTGGAGCCTTGGCGGTAGCACAGATACGCAGTATTTT,CAWSLGGSTDTQYF
-,TRBJ2-1,-,TRBV7-7,TGTGCCAGCAGCAGAGGGGGGGAGCTTGAGCAGTTCTTC,CASSRGGELEQFF
-,TRBJ1-5,-,TRBV12-3/TRBV12-4,TGTGCCAGCAGTGGCAGGGAGGAACAGCCCCAGCATTTT,CASSGREEQPQHF
-,TRBJ2-2,-,TRBV5-1,TGCGCCAGCAGCTCCGCGTTGATCACCGGGGAGCTGTTTTTT,CASSSALITGELFF
-,TRBJ2-1,-,TRBV7-2,TGTGCCAGCAGCCGGGGGTTAGCCTACAATGAGCAGTTCTTC,CASSRGLAYNEQFF
-,TRBJ1-4,-,TRBV2,TGTGCCAGCAGGGGAGGTTGGGATCACGAAAAACTGTTTTTT,CASRGGWDHEKLFF
-,TRBJ1-1,-,TRBV20-1,TGCAGTGCTAGCAAGAACACTGAAGCTTTCTTT,CSASKNTEAFF
-,TRBJ1-1,-,TRBV5-1,TGCGCCAGCAGCTTCGGAGGAGACACTGAAGCTTTCTTT,CASSFGGDTEAFF
-,TRBJ1-3,TRBD1,TRBV7-2,TGTGCCAGCAGCCGGGACAGCGGAAACACCATATATTTT,CASSRDSGNTIYF
-,TRBJ1-1,TRBD1,TRBV19,TGTGCCAGTAGTGGGACAGTGAACACTGAAGCTTTCTTT,CASSGTVNTEAFF
-,TRBJ1-1,-,TRBV29-1,TGCAGCGTTGTAGGAAGGGGTTCCACTGAAGCTTTCTTT,CSVVGRGSTEAFF
once,TRBJ2-2,-,TRBV7-6,TGTGCCAGCAGCCCTCAGGCGGGTAGCCTCACCGGGGAGCTGTTTTTT,CASSPQAGSLTGELFF
-,TRBJ2-7,TRBD1,TRBV19,TGTGCCAGTAGTGTGGACAGGGGGAACGAGCAGTACTTC,CASSVDRGNEQYF
-,TRBJ2-1,-,TRBV15,TGTGCCACCAGCAGAGACCTGGGGGGGGCGTATGAGCAGTTCTTC,CATSRDLGGAYEQFF
-,TRBJ2-2,TRBD2,TRBV2,TGTGCCAGCAGGGGGACTAGCGCAACCGGGGAGCTGTTTTTT,CASRGTSATGELFF
-,TRBJ2-1,-,TRBV4-1,TGCGCCAGCAGCCATAAGTCACCGAGCTCCTACAATGAGCAGTTCTTC,CASSHKSPSSYNEQFF
-,TRBJ1-4,TRBD1,TRBV2,TGTGCCAGCAGTGAATCTGGGACAGGGAATGAAAAACTGTTTTTT,CASSESGTGNEKLFF
-,TRBJ2-1,-,TRBV7-9,TGTGCCAGCCTAGAGGGGACTCACAATGAGCAGTTCTTC,CASLEGTHNEQFF
-,TRBJ1-5,TRBD1,TRBV7-8,TGTGCCAGCAGCGATTGGGACAGGGGAGGAGGTCAGCCCCAGCATTTT,CASSDWDRGGGQPQHF
-,TRBJ2-5,-,TRBV7-9,TGTGCCAGCAGCCAGCGGAGCACTTCGGGGGAGACCCAGTACTTC,CASSQRSTSGETQYF
-,TRBJ1-2,-,TRBV6-6,TGTGCCAGCAGTCAAGTAGTCTATGGCTACACCTTC,CASSQVVYGYTF
-,TRBJ2-1,-,TRBV19,TGTGCCAGTAGTACATGGACTGGGTCCTATTCCTACAATGAGCAGTTCTTC,CASSTWTGSYSYNEQFF
-,TRBJ2-3,TRBD1,TRBV7-2,TGTGCCAGCAGCTTAGCGGGGACAGGGGGACTGATTAGCACAGATACGCAGTATTTT,CASSLAGTGGLISTDTQYF
-,TRBJ1-1,-,TRBV4-1,TGCGCCAGCAGCATACAGGGAAAGGAGACTGAAGCTTTCTTT,CASSIQGKETEAFF
-,TRBJ2-2,TRBD1,TRBV7-9,TGTGCCAGCAGCTCGATCGACAGGGAAATCTATAGGACCGGGGAGCTGTTTTTT,CASSSIDREIYRTGELFF
-,TRBJ1-3,-,TRBV5-1,TGCGCCAGCAGCTTTGGGACTCCTGGAAACACCATATATTTT,CASSFGTPGNTIYF
-,TRBJ2-3,-,TRBV5-1,TGCGCCAGCAGCTTGGGTGCGAGCACAGATACGCAGTATTTT,CASSLGASTDTQYF
-,TRBJ1-2,-,TRBV6-1,TGTGCCAGCAGTGAAGCGACATCCCGGGGCTACACCTTC,CASSEATSRGYTF
-,TRBJ2-5,-,TRBV5-1,TGCGCCAGCAGCTCAGGGGTTCAAGAGACCCAGTACTTC,CASSSGVQETQYF
-,TRBJ1-2,TRBD1,TRBV9,TGTGCCAGCAGCCTCCGACAGGGGGGCGACTATGGCTACACCTTC,CASSLRQGGDYGYTF
-,TRBJ2-2,TRBD1,TRBV5-1,TGCGCCAGCAGGACCGGGACAGGGGGGGCCGGGGAGCTGTTTTTT,CASRTGTGGAGELFF
-,TRBJ1-2,TRBD1,TRBV2,TGTGCCTACATACAGGGGCCAGCTAACTATGGCTACACCTTC,CAYIQGPANYGYTF
-,TRBJ2-3,TRBD1,TRBV5-1,TGCGCCAGCAGCTTAAGACAGGGTTCAGATACGCAGTATTTT,CASSLRQGSDTQYF
-,TRBJ1-1,TRBD1,TRBV3-1/TRBV3-2,TGTGCCAGCAGCCCAAAGGGGGCCCAGCACACTGAAGCTTTCTTT,CASSPKGAQHTEAFF
-,TRBJ1-6,TRBD1,TRBV2,TGTGCCAGCAACCCCCCGGCAGGGGGCAATTCACCCCTCCACTTT,CASNPPAGGNSPLHF
-,TRBJ2-7,-,TRBV21-1,TGTGCCAGCAAGGGGACCTACGAGCAGTACTTC,CASKGTYEQYF
-,TRBJ1-2,TRBD1,TRBV6-6,TGTGCCAGCAGCCCGGGACAGGCTCTCTCTGGCTACACCTTC,CASSPGQALSGYTF